This T cell receptor beta chain derives from a study of blood T cell repertoires in COVID-19. Study-wide background: PBMCs, B-cell-depleted T cells, or T cells provided the cDNA or gDNA that made up the material.

The CDR3 sequence is 16 residues long. Methods used by the authors: The authors estimated nucleated cell counts from reference gene primer amplification. The repertoire was sequenced with immunoSEQ multiplex PCR; TCRdb's copy has only in-frame clones and lacks some. The V and J calls and clone size were taken over from that table, and D and trimming were inferred from the DNA. The table includes 65,000 to 70,000 clones, 60% to 85% detected once. The sequenced sample was peripheral blood. The rearrangement uses TRBV12-2 and TRBJ2-3; the table's D call, TRBD2, was not checked against the DNA. TRBV12-2 is a recognized pseudogene. This receptor was taken from a man aged 55 to 70 with acute or convalescent COVID-19. The CDR3 DNA is TGTGCAAGTCGCTTAGTCGGGGGGTTTGATTCAGATACGCAGTATTTT. This sequence encodes CASRLVGGFDSDTQYF.